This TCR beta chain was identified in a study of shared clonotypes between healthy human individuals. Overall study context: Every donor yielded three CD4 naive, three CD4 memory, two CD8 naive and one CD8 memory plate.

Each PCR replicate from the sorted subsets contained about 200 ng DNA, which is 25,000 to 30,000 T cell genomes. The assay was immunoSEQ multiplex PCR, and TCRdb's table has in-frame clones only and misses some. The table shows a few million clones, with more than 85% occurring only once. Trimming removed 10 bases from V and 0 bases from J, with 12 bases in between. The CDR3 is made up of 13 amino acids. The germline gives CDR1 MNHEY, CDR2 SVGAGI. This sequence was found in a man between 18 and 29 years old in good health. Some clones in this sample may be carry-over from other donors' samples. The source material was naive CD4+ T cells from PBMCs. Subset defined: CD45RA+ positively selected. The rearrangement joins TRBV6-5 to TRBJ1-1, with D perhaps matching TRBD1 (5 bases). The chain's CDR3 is CAIHPGMNTEAFF. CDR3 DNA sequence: TGTGCCATTCACCCAGGGATGAACACTGAAGCTTTCTTT.